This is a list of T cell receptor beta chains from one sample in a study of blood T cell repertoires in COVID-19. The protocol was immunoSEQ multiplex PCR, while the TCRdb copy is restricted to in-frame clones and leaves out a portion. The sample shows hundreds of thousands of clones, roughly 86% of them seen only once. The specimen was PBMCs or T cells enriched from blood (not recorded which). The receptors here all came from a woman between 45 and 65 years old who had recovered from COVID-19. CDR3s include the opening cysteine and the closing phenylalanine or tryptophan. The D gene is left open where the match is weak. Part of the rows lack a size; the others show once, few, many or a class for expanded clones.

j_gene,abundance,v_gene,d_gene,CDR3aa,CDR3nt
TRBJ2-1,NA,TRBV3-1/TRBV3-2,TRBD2,CASSQLAGAEQFF,TGTGCCAGCAGCCAACTAGCGGGAGCTGAGCAGTTCTTC
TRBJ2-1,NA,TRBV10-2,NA,CASSVPGELFF,TGCGCCAGCAGTGTTCCGGGAGAATTGTTCTTC
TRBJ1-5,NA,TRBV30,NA,CAWSVGQGLWPQHF,TGTGCCTGGAGTGTAGGACAAGGGCTATGGCCCCAGCATTTT
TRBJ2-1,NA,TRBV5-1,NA,CASSLGDSPHEQFF,TGCGCCAGCAGCTTGGGAGACTCCCCCCATGAGCAGTTCTTC
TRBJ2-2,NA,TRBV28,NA,CASSAPRSPGELFF,TGTGCCAGCAGTGCCCCTAGAAGTCCCGGGGAGCTGTTTTTT
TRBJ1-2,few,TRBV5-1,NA,CASSAGVLDYGYTF,TGCGCCAGCAGTGCAGGGGTCTTGGACTATGGCTACACCTTC
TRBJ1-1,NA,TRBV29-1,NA,CSAVRVGNTEAFF,TGCAGCGCCGTCAGGGTGGGGAACACTGAAGCTTTCTTT
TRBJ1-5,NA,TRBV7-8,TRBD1,CASSSGQGGTQPQHF,TGTGCCAGCAGCTCGGGACAGGGGGGGACTCAGCCCCAGCATTTT
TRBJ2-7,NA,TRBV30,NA,CAWKIPGDSYEQYF,TGTGCCTGGAAGATCCCGGGGGACTCCTACGAGCAGTACTTC
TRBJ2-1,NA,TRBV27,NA,CASSPSWSNNEQFF,TGTGCCAGCAGTCCCTCATGGTCTAACAATGAGCAGTTCTTC
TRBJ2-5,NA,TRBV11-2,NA,CASSPSLPHVSAQYF,TGTGCCAGCAGCCCAAGTCTACCTCATGTATCGGCCCAGTACTTC
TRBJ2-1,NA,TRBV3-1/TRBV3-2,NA,CASTSASNEQFF,TGTGCCAGCACCTCTGCCAGCAATGAGCAGTTCTTC
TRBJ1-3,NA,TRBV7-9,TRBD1,CASSVDRASGNTIYF,TGTGCCAGCAGCGTCGACAGGGCGTCTGGAAACACCATATATTTT
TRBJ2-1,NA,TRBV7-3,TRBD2,CASSTSSGGYNEQFF,TGTGCCAGCAGCACCTCGAGCGGGGGGTACAATGAGCAGTTCTTC
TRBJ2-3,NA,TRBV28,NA,CASSESTGTHTDTQYF,TGTGCCAGCAGTGAATCCACCGGGACTCACACAGATACGCAGTATTTT
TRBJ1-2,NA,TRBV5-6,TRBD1,CASRTGGEYGYTF,TGTGCCAGCAGAACAGGGGGCGAGTATGGCTACACCTTC
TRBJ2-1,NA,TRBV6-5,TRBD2,CASSYLGTSSYNEQFF,TGTGCCAGCAGTTACTTGGGGACTAGCTCCTACAATGAGCAGTTCTTC
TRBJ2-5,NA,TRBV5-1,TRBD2,CASSLAASGRSGETQYF,TGCGCCAGCAGCTTGGCCGCTAGCGGGAGATCAGGAGAGACCCAGTACTTC
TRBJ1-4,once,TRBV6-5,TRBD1,CASSRDRQIEKLFF,TGTGCCAGCAGTCGGGACAGGCAGATTGAAAAACTGTTTTTT
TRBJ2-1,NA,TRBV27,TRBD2,CASSPGTSGTYNEQFF,TGTGCCAGCAGTCCGGGGACTAGCGGGACTTACAATGAGCAGTTCTTC
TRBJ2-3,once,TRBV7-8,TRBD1,CASSLAGTGGGTQYF,TGTGCCAGCAGCTTAGCGGGGACAGGAGGCGGTACGCAGTATTTT
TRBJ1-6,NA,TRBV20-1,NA,CSARSGGPLHF,TGCAGTGCTAGATCAGGTGGGCCCCTCCACTTT
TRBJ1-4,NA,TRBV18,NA,CASSPTGGTNEKLFF,TGTGCCAGCTCACCTACAGGCGGAACTAATGAAAAACTGTTTTTT
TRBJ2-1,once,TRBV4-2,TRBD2,CASSQTGTSAYNEQFF,TGTGCCAGCAGCCAAACCGGGACTAGCGCATACAATGAGCAGTTCTTC
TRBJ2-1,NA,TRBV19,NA,CASSIGTRTSNEQFF,TGTGCCAGTAGTATCGGCACTAGGACCTCCAATGAGCAGTTCTTC
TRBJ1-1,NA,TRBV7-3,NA,CASSPTGGMGTEAFF,TGTGCCAGCAGCCCCACCGGGGGGATGGGAACTGAAGCTTTCTTT
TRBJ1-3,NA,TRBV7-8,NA,CASSLEGDSGNTIYF,TGTGCCAGCAGCTTAGAGGGGGATTCTGGAAACACCATATATTTT
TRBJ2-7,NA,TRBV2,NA,CASTRSPYEQYF,TGTGCCAGCACGCGGTCTCCCTACGAGCAGTACTTC
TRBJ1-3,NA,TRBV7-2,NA,CASSPPGSAGNTIYF,TGTGCCAGCAGCCCTCCCGGGTCGGCTGGAAACACCATATATTTT
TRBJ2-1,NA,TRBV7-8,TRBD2,CASSLGLLASGRTSTNEQFF,TGTGCCAGCAGCTTAGGTTTACTCGCTAGCGGGAGGACCTCGACAAATGAGCAGTTCTTC
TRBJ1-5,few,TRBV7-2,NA,CASRLYDSGGVSNQPQHF,TGTGCCAGCAGGCTGTATGACAGTGGGGGGGTCAGCAATCAGCCCCAGCATTTT
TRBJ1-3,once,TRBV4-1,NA,CASSQAGNTIYF,TGCGCCAGCAGTCAGGCTGGAAACACCATATATTTT
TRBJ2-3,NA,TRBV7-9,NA,CASSLRSISTDTQYF,TGTGCCAGCAGCTTAAGGAGCATAAGCACAGATACGCAGTATTTT
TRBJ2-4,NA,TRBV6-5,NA,CASSSLDTHIQYF,TGTGCCAGCAGTTCCCTTGACACCCACATTCAGTACTTC
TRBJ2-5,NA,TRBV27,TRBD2,CASSGGTSGQETQYF,TGTGCCAGCAGTGGCGGGACTAGCGGACAAGAGACCCAGTACTTC
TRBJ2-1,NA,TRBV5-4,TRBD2,CASSFSSGNEQFF,TGTGCCAGCAGCTTTTCTAGCGGGAATGAGCAGTTCTTC
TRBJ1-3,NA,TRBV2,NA,CASSMGSGNTIYF,TGTGCCAGCAGCATGGGGAGTGGGAACACCATATATTTT
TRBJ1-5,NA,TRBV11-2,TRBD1,CASSRGTDSSNQPQHF,TGTGCCAGCAGCCGTGGGACAGATAGTAGCAATCAGCCCCAGCATTTT
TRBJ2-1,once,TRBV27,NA,CASSAPRGEGRYEQFF,TGTGCCAGCAGTGCTCCAAGGGGGGAGGGCCGGTATGAGCAGTTCTTC
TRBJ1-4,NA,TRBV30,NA,CAWRPAGGYNEKLFF,TGTGCCTGGAGACCCGCTGGAGGGTATAATGAAAAACTGTTTTTT
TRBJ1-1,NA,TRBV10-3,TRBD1,CAISESGQGRAFF,TGTGCCATCAGTGAGTCCGGACAGGGGAGAGCTTTCTTT
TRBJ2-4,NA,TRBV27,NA,CASSMTGSKNIQYF,TGTGCCAGCAGTATGACAGGATCCAAAAACATTCAGTACTTC
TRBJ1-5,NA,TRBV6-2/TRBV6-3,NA,CASSYSRGNQPQHF,TGTGCCAGCAGTTACTCTCGAGGAAATCAGCCCCAGCATTTT
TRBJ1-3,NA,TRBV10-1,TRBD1,CASMGTGGAPHGNTIYF,TGCGCCAGCATGGGGACAGGGGGGGCGCCCCACGGAAACACCATATATTTT
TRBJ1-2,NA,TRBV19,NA,CASSIGRLQLANYGYTF,TGTGCCAGTAGTATAGGTCGACTGCAACTAGCTAACTATGGCTACACCTTC
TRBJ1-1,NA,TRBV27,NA,CASSPDLVAAEAFF,TGTGCCAGCAGTCCAGACCTAGTAGCGGCTGAAGCTTTCTTT
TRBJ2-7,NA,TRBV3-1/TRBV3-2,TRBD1,CASSLKLDRAYEQYF,TGTGCCAGCAGCCTAAAGTTGGACAGGGCTTACGAGCAGTACTTC
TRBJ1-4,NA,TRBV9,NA,CASSVAPDSSRKLFF,TGTGCCAGCAGCGTAGCCCCGGACAGCTCCAGGAAACTGTTTTTT
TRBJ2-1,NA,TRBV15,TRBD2,CATAKTSGYTSEQFF,TGTGCCACCGCGAAGACTAGCGGATATACAAGTGAGCAGTTCTTC
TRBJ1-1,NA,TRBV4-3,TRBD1,CASSQWSPGTGVKNTEAFF,TGCGCCAGCAGCCAATGGTCCCCCGGGACAGGGGTAAAGAACACTGAAGCTTTCTTT
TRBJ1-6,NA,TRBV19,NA,CASSARQSLGSPLHF,TGTGCCAGTAGTGCCCGACAGTCACTCGGTTCACCCCTCCACTTT